The 21 T cell receptor beta chains in this list originate from one sample, sequenced in a study of CD8+CD57+ T cells in acquired aplastic anemia. Genomic DNA, serving as template, underwent TCR beta VDJ and CDR3 profiling. Using its own MiXCR run on the reads, TCRdb lists one record per CDR3 protein. The profile shows some 82,000 distinct CDR3 sequences, around 44% of them singletons. The sequencing input was sorted CD4+, CD8+, or CD8+CD57+ T cells (not recorded which) from PBMCs. These TCRs come from a human donor in good health, serving as a control.

This clonotype has a single count. The chain recombines TRBV9 with TRBJ1-6; no firm D call. V was cut by 4 bases and J by 2 bases, with 10 bases left in between. CDR3 length equals 15 residues. The germline V gene has CDR1 SGDLS and CDR2 YYNGEE. In nucleotides, the CDR3 is TGTGCCAGCAGCCTGGGGAGGACCTATAATTCACCCCTCCACTTT. This encodes CASSLGRTYNSPLHF. The variable domain in full, with the rest retrieved from reference TRBV9 and TRBJ1-6, is DSGVTQTPKHLITATGQRVTLRCSPRSGDLSVYWYQQSLDQGLQFLIQYYNGEERAKGNILERFSAQQFPDLHSELNLSSLELGDSALYFCASSLGRTYNSPLHFGNGTRLTVT.

The chain links TRBV28 to TRBJ1-1, with TRBD1 matching 7 bases. CDR3 length: 14 amino acids. From germline, CDR1 is MDHEN and CDR2 SYDVKM. Trimming took 4 bases from V and 6 from J; bases not matched to a gene: 8. The CDR3 region is CASSSRGKLAEAFF. CDR3 in DNA: TGTGCCAGCAGTTCCAGGGGGAAGTTAGCTGAAGCTTTCTTT.

This clonotype was detected ten times or more. This sequence joins TRBV7-9 and TRBJ2-3; D unclear. This CDR3 has 11 residues. Trimming removed 6 bases from V and 2 bases from J, with 3 bases in between. Looked up from germline, CDR1 is SEHNR and CDR2 is FQNEAQ (reference sequence). The CDR3 DNA reads TGTGCCAGCAGTTACACAGATACGCAGTATTTT. It encodes CASSYTDTQYF. Full variable domain (outside the CDR3, taken from reference TRBV7-9 and TRBJ2-3): DTGVSQNPRHKITKRGQNVTFRCDPISEHNRLYWYRQTLGQGPEFLTYFQNEAQLEKSRLLSDRFSAERPKGSFSTLEIQRTEQGDSAMYLCASSYTDTQYFGPGTRLTVL.

This clonotype appeared a single time. The chain recombines TRBV19 with TRBJ2-7, with 7 bases aligning to TRBD1. V shed 5 bases, J shed 7 bases, and the junction held 11 bases outside the gene matches. CDR3 length: 14 amino acids. The germline CDR1 and CDR2 sequences are LNHDA and SQIVND (reference sequence). Written as DNA, the CDR3 is TGTGCCAGTAGTCAGGCCGGGACAGTAATGGAGCAGTACTTC. Amino acid sequence: CASSQAGTVMEQYF.

This clonotype was detected a few times. The V gene is TRBV10-3, the J gene TRBJ1-2, with D hard to call. Germline V gene data show CDR1 as ENHRY and CDR2 as SYGVKD. The CDR3 loop spans 13 amino acids. The germline V and J ends were trimmed by 6 bases and 4 bases, with 12 bases remaining between them. CDR3 DNA: TGTGCCATCAGGACCGCCGAGCCCTATGGCTACACCTTC. Translated, it gives CAIRTAEPYGYTF.

V usage is TRBV20-1 and J usage is TRBJ2-1; TRBD2 aligns across 8 bases. Germline CDR1 and CDR2: DFQATT and SNEGSKA (reference sequence). The J segment lost 5 bases and the V segment lost 1 base, leaving 7 bases of the junction unmatched. The CDR3 has 15 amino acids. CDR3 coding DNA: TGCAGTGCTAGAGGGCCGCTAGCGGGCCACAATGAGCAGTTCTTC. It yields the protein CSARGPLAGHNEQFF.

This clonotype was seen many times. The J gene is TRBJ2-7, the V gene TRBV6-1; D is undetermined. This CDR3 region has 17 residues. Germline V gene sequence: CDR1 MNHNS, CDR2 SASEGT. V lost 6 bases and J 0 bases, leaving 21 bases between the germline ends. This CDR3 is CASSSLFENQNSYEQYF. CDR3 coding DNA: TGTGCCAGCAGCTCTCTGTTCGAAAACCAAAACTCCTACGAGCAGTACTTC.

This clonotype was counted ten times or more. The chain combines TRBV12-3 or TRBV12-4 with TRBJ2-7; 9 bases match TRBD1. J lost 5 bases, V lost 6 bases, and 11 bases had no gene match. The CDR3 is 15 residues long. This chain's CDR3 is CASSITGGEGHEQYF. The CDR3 DNA reads as TGTGCCAGCAGCATTACAGGGGGCGAAGGTCACGAGCAGTACTTC.

This clonotype occurred a few times. The genes are TRBV12-3 or TRBV12-4 and TRBJ1-3; D is undetermined. Trimming took 2 bases from V and 4 from J, leaving 9 bases between them. CDR3 size: 14 residues. The CDR3 loop reads CASSLIRPGNTIYF. DNA of the CDR3: TGTGCCAGCAGTTTAATACGACCGGGAAACACCATATATTTT.

There are a few counts of this clonotype. The rearrangement links TRBV5-1 to TRBJ1-5; D might be TRBD1 (6 bases). CDR3 length: 18 residues. Trimming cost V 1 base and J 2 bases, with 19 bases left between them. The germline V gene has CDR1 SGHRS and CDR2 YFSETQ. The DNA for the CDR3 is TGCGCCAGCAGCTTGTTTAACGGGGGGGGCGCGGGCAATCAGCCCCAGCATTTT. This codes for CASSLFNGGGAGNQPQHF.

The chain recombines TRBV6-1 with TRBJ1-5, with D unclear. CDR3 length: 14 amino acids. The germline gives CDR1 MNHNS, CDR2 SASEGT. Trimming stripped 6 bases from V and 3 bases from J, with 12 bases between. The CDR3 coding sequence is TGTGCCAGCAGAGGACGGGTCGACAATCAGCCCCAGCATTTT. Translating it yields CASRGRVDNQPQHF.

The chain links TRBV20-1 to TRBJ2-7; perhaps TRBD2 as D (5 bases). The germline V gene encodes CDR1 DFQATT and CDR2 SNEGSKA (reference sequence). The CDR3 is made up of 13 amino acids. V was clipped by 6 bases and J by 5 bases, with 17 bases between them. The CDR3 region is CSASSRPGNEQYF. CDR3 DNA: TGCAGTGCCAGCAGCCGACCGGGGAACGAGCAGTACTTC.

The J gene is TRBJ2-1, the V gene TRBV2; D possibly corresponds to TRBD2 (6 bases). Germline CDR1 and CDR2: SNHLY and FYNNEI. CDR3 length equals 13 residues. Trimming removed 5 bases at V and 9 bases at J, with 14 bases between. The CDR3 DNA sequence: TGTGCCAGCAGTTCCCCCCTCGGGAGTGAGCAGTTCTTC. It encodes CASSSPLGSEQFF. Variable domain in full (rest from reference TRBV2 and TRBJ2-1): EPEVTQTPSHQVTQMGQEVILRCVPISNHLYFYWYRQILGQKVEFLVSFYNNEISEKSEIFDDQFSVERPDGSNFTLKIRSTKLEDSAMYFCASSSPLGSEQFFGPGTRLTVL.

This clonotype was found many times. This rearrangement joins TRBV7-9 to TRBJ2-7, with 8 bases matching TRBD2. The CDR3 has 15 amino acids. With 4 bases clipped from V and 4 bases from J, the junction kept 9 bases outside the gene matches. Germline V gene sequence: CDR1 SEHNR, CDR2 FQNEAQ (reference sequence). The CDR3: CASSSEDSGIYEQYF. The CDR3 DNA reads TGTGCCAGCAGCTCCGAGGATAGCGGGATATACGAGCAGTACTTC.

The CDR3 spells CAWSKAGDTQYF. CDR3 coding DNA: TGTGCCTGGAGTAAAGCGGGAGATACGCAGTATTTT. This rearrangement joins TRBV25-1 to TRBJ2-3, with a tentative D call TRBD2 (6 bases). The CDR3 length is 12 residues. Germline CDR1 and CDR2: MGHDK and SYGVNS. Deletions cut 11 bases from V and 5 bases from J, with 14 bases between.

The CDR3 sequence: CASNDHNFGQLNTGELFF. CDR3 bases: TGTGCCAGCAACGACCACAATTTCGGACAGCTGAACACCGGGGAGCTGTTTTTT. The V and J genes are TRBV11-2 and TRBJ2-2, with D maybe TRBD1 (6 bases). CDR1 SGHAT and CDR2 FQNNGV come from the germline V gene. The CDR3 is 18 residues long. The germline V and J ends were trimmed by 7 bases and 1 base, with 22 bases remaining between them.

This chain connects TRBV6-5 to TRBJ2-3, with D unclear. This CDR3 has 8 amino acids. V was clipped by 4 bases and J by 14 bases, with 4 bases between them. CDR1 is MNHEY and CDR2 is SVGAGI in the germline V gene. CDR3 region: CASSSGYF. Here the CDR3 DNA reads TGTGCCAGCAGTTCTGGGTATTTT.

This clonotype has ten or more counts. The chain carries TRBV11-2 and TRBJ2-7; D may match TRBD1 or TRBD2 (6 bases each). The length of the CDR3 is 13 residues. The V gene lost 3 bases and the J gene lost 3 bases, with 9 bases spanning the gap. Germline CDR1 and CDR2: SGHAT and FQNNGV. For the CDR3, the DNA is TGTGCCAGCAGCTTCGGGGGCAACTACGAGCAGTACTTC. Its protein product is CASSFGGNYEQYF.

This clonotype was detected many times. The CDR3 DNA is TGCGCCACCTGCGACCCTCAAGGCTATAATTCACCCCTCCACTTT. Translation: CATCDPQGYNSPLHF. This sequence joins TRBV10-1 and TRBJ1-6; D unresolved. This CDR3 is 15 amino acids long. V dropped 10 bases and J dropped 3 bases, with 16 bases sitting between them. In germline, CDR1 is WNHNN, CDR2 SYGVQD (reference sequence).

V gene TRBV14 combines with J gene TRBJ2-3, with a tentative D call TRBD2 (5 bases). The V and J ends lost 4 bases and 2 bases respectively, with 7 bases between them. The CDR3 has 13 amino acids. Germline V lookup: CDR1 SGHDN, CDR2 FVKESK. The CDR3 nucleotides are TGTGCCAGCAGCCTACTAGTCACAGATACGCAGTATTTT. Protein: CASSLLVTDTQYF.

This clonotype was observed a handful of times. This chain connects TRBV4-2 to TRBJ2-5; D is possibly TRBD1 (6 bases). V shed 8 bases and J shed 1 base, with 11 bases lying between them. The CDR3 contains 13 residues. In germline, CDR1 is LGHNA, CDR2 YNFKEQ. The CDR3 DNA reads as TGTGCCAGCGGCTTCAGGGGCCAAGAGACCCAGTACTTC. Its translation is CASGFRGQETQYF.